The entry below describes one TCR beta chain. Its antigen is not known. This record comes from a study of OX40 agonist ivuxolimab in advanced cancers. Overall study context: Among those treated, three patients had partial responses, one with hepatocellular carcinoma and two with cutaneous melanoma.

Libraries were prepared by immunoSEQ multiplex PCR; TCRdb keeps only in-frame clonotypes and omits some of them. In the table there are around 100,000 clones, 90% to 95% of which are singletons. The CDR3 runs 12 residues. The V gene's germline CDR1 is MNHEY and CDR2 SVGAGI. V shed 4 bases and J shed 7 bases, with 5 bases lying between them. Study findings and constraints: Among the nonresponders, some also had low normalized T-cell clonal expansion. In general, CD8+ T cells held more expanded clones than CD4+ did, on average.

Prior autoimmune disease or systemic immunosuppression barred patients. The TCR sequence derives from an adult with an advanced solid tumor such as melanoma, head and neck, liver or kidney cancer. This specimen consisted of CD4+ or CD8+ T cells sorted from blood, obtained in a trial of the OX40 agonist ivuxolimab. This chain links TRBV6-5 with TRBJ1-6, with unresolved D. CDR3: CASSSGNSPLHF. As DNA, the CDR3 is TGTGCCAGCAGTTCAGGAAATTCACCCCTCCACTTT.